This T cell receptor beta chain was captured in a study of blood T cell repertoires in COVID-19. Study in general: Sources were T cells, B-cell-depleted T cells, or PBMCs; the material itself was cDNA or gDNA.

Germline V gene data show CDR1 as SGHNT and CDR2 as YENEEA. Trimming at V came to 5 bases and at J to 4 bases, leaving 9 bases not matched to a gene. The CDR3 has 15 residues. Clones were sequenced by immunoSEQ multiplex PCR, and TCRdb holds only the in-frame ones, with some missing. The data show some 320,000 clones, 90% seen once. The TCR comes from a man aged 55-75 years who had recovered from COVID-19. What was sequenced was PBMCs or T cells enriched from blood (not recorded which). This sequence joins TRBV11-3 and TRBJ2-7, with 9 bases matching TRBD2. The CDR3 DNA follows: TGTGCCAGCAGCAACCTAGCGGGGCTCTATTACGAGCAGTACTTC. This sequence encodes CASSNLAGLYYEQYF.